Presented here are 19 T cell receptor beta chains from one specimen sequenced in a study of cytomegalovirus exposure and HLA in healthy donors. PCR was performed using 60 Vbeta and 13 Jbeta primers. Sequenced by immunoSEQ multiplex PCR; TCRdb stores in-frame clones only, minus some. The sample consists of roughly 130,000 clones, about 80% of them appearing once. Sequenced: PBMCs. All receptors come from a man aged 35 to 55 in good health and CMV-seronegative.

This clone was found a few times. In DNA form, the CDR3 reads TGTGCCAGCACAAAACAGGACAGATCGCCAGGTGGCTACACCTTC. Translated, it gives CASTKQDRSPGGYTF. The rearrangement links TRBV6-5 to TRBJ1-2; D may be TRBD1 (6 bases). From germline, CDR1 is MNHEY and CDR2 SVGAGI. Trimming took off 7 bases at V and 7 bases at J, with 22 bases between the two ends. CDR3 length: 15 residues.

The rearrangement uses TRBV28 and TRBJ2-3; D is undetermined. With 3 bases removed from V and 4 bases from J, the gap between germline ends came to 17 bases. Per the germline V gene, CDR1 is MDHEN and CDR2 is SYDVKM. The CDR3 is 16 residues long. In DNA, the CDR3 is TGTGCCAGCAGTTTCGAGAGTCTCCCCCCTCCAGATACGCAGTATTTT. It codes for CASSFESLPPPDTQYF.

The V and J genes are TRBV27 and TRBJ2-1; D possibly corresponds to TRBD1 (5 bases). Trimming cost V 3 bases and J 10 bases, with 7 bases left between them. CDR3 length equals 11 residues. Germline lookup yields CDR1 MNHEY and CDR2 SMNVEV (reference sequence). The CDR3 loop reads CASSFRTEQFF. The CDR3 nucleotides are TGTGCCAGCAGTTTCAGGACAGAGCAGTTCTTC.

The J gene is TRBJ1-4, the V gene TRBV4-2; no firm D call. V lost 1 base and J lost 0, with 18 bases in between. Germline CDR1 LGHNA, CDR2 YNFKEQ. The CDR3 covers 19 residues. For the CDR3, the DNA is TGTGCCAGCAGCCAAGGGTTCGGGGAAGGGAAGGCAACTAATGAAAAACTGTTTTTT. As protein: CASSQGFGEGKATNEKLFF.

In this sample, this clone turned up once. The J gene is TRBJ2-6, the V gene TRBV4-2; a weak D match, TRBD1 (6 bases). Germline V lookup: CDR1 LGHNA, CDR2 YNFKEQ. This CDR3 region has 18 residues. V lost 3 bases to trimming and J lost 0 bases, with 15 bases between them. This CDR3 is CASSQVWTANSGANVLTF. DNA of the CDR3: TGTGCCAGCAGCCAGGTTTGGACAGCGAACTCTGGGGCCAACGTCCTGACTTTC.

V usage is TRBV2 and J usage is TRBJ1-5; perhaps TRBD1 as D (5 bases). CDR3 length equals 14 residues. CDR1 and CDR2 (germline): SNHLY, FYNNEI. Trimming removed 4 bases from V and 5 bases from J, with 12 bases in between. CDR3 nucleotides: TGTGCCAGCAGTGGACAGTTGGGTTATCAGCCCCAGCATTTT. Its protein is CASSGQLGYQPQHF.

V usage is TRBV5-5 and J usage is TRBJ1-1; 7 bases match TRBD1. Trimming removed 0 bases from V and 0 bases from J; junction bases left unmatched: 2. Germline CDR1 and CDR2: SGHKS and YYEKEE (reference sequence). The CDR3 loop spans 15 amino acids. CDR3 DNA sequence: TGTGCCAGCAGCTTGGGCGGGACAGTGAACACTGAAGCTTTCTTT. Encoded protein: CASSLGGTVNTEAFF. Looking up the rest from reference TRBV5-5 and TRBJ1-1 gives the full variable domain: DAGVTQSPTHLIKTRGQQVTLRCSPISGHKSVSWYQQVLGQGPQFIFQYYEKEERGRGNFPDRFSARQFPNYSSELNVNALLLGDSALYLCASSLGGTVNTEAFFGQGTRLTVV.

The chain joins TRBV18 to TRBJ1-5; perhaps TRBD1 as D (6 bases). The CDR3 length is 15 residues. Deletions cut 3 bases from V and 5 bases from J, with 14 bases between. Germline CDR1 and CDR2: KGHSH and LQKENI. As DNA, the CDR3 is TGTGCCAGCTCACCCCAGAGGGGGACCCATCAGCCCCAGCATTTT. Translating it yields CASSPQRGTHQPQHF.

The chain is built from TRBV5-4 and TRBJ2-1; 9 nucleotides match TRBD2. Germline lookup yields CDR1 SGHNT and CDR2 YYREEE (reference sequence). The CDR3 is 15 residues long. V shed 2 bases, J shed 9 bases, and the junction held 9 bases outside the gene matches. CDR3 protein: CASSLAGGSGGEQFF. The CDR3 region has the DNA TGTGCCAGCAGCTTAGCGGGAGGCTCGGGTGGTGAGCAGTTCTTC.

V and J are TRBV7-2 and TRBJ2-7; TRBD1 aligns across 7 bases. The CDR3 totals 14 residues. Germline trimming cut 0 bases from V and 6 bases from J; bases unmatched to any gene: 5. Germline loops: CDR1 SGHTA, CDR2 FQGNSA. The CDR3 bases are TGTGCCAGCAGCTTAGCCCAGACAGGGTTCGAGCAGTACTTC. The encoded protein is CASSLAQTGFEQYF. The full variable domain, in which reference TRBV7-2 and TRBJ2-7 provide the parts outside the CDR3, is GAGVSQSPSNKVTEKGKDVELRCDPISGHTALYWYRQSLGQGLEFLIYFQGNSAPDKSGLPSDRFSAERTGGSVSTLTIQRTQQEDSAVYLCASSLAQTGFEQYFGPGTRLTVT.

This clone has a single count. V usage is TRBV20-1 and J usage is TRBJ1-2; D gene ambiguous. Germline assignment: CDR1 DFQATT and CDR2 SNEGSKA (reference sequence). This CDR3 contains 11 residues. V lost 1 base and J 7 bases, leaving 7 bases between the germline ends. Written as DNA, the CDR3 is TGCAGTGCTAGAGGACACAGTGGCTACACCTTC. Its translation: CSARGHSGYTF.

J is TRBJ1-5 and V is TRBV28; D is perhaps TRBD1 (6 bases). V lost 6 bases and J lost 5, with 14 bases in between. This CDR3 has 14 residues. Germline values: CDR1 MDHEN, CDR2 SYDVKM. CDR3: CASSTGTLHQPQHF. The CDR3 DNA sequence: TGTGCCAGCAGCACCGGGACATTACATCAGCCCCAGCATTTT.

This clone was observed a single time. The gene calls are TRBV5-1 and TRBJ2-2; D might be TRBD1 (6 bases). This CDR3 is 15 amino acids long. In germline, CDR1 is SGHRS, CDR2 YFSETQ. The V end was cut by 4 bases, the J end by 0 bases, with 10 bases between. CDR3 region: CASSQDRPNTGELFF. The CDR3 DNA follows: TGCGCCAGCAGCCAGGACAGACCGAACACCGGGGAGCTGTTTTTT.

The chain couples TRBV6-1 to TRBJ2-6, with D possibly TRBD2 on 5 matching bases. Germline V gene lookup returns CDR1 MNHNS and CDR2 SASEGT. V lost 0 bases to trimming and J lost 0 bases, with 6 bases between them. The CDR3 sequence is 16 residues long. CDR3 DNA: TGTGCCAGCAGTGAAGCCGACTACTCTGGGGCCAACGTCCTGACTTTC. Translation: CASSEADYSGANVLTF.

V usage is TRBV7-9 and J usage is TRBJ1-2; 8 positions agree with TRBD1. This CDR3 region has 15 residues. Losses at the gene ends were 5 bases for V and 5 bases for J; bases not matched to a gene: 10. The germline V gene has CDR1 SEHNR and CDR2 FQNEAQ (reference sequence). The CDR3, as DNA: TGTGCCAGCAGCCAAAACCAGGGGGCTGGGTATGGCTACACCTTC. It codes for CASSQNQGAGYGYTF. The variable domain in full, completed from reference TRBV7-9 and TRBJ1-2, reads DTGVSQNPRHKITKRGQNVTFRCDPISEHNRLYWYRQTLGQGPEFLTYFQNEAQLEKSRLLSDRFSAERPKGSFSTLEIQRTEQGDSAMYLCASSQNQGAGYGYTFGSGTRLTVV.

The CDR3 nucleotides read TGTGCCAGCAGTACACGACTAGCGGCTTACCAAGAGACCCAGTACTTC. Residues: CASSTRLAAYQETQYF. The chain combines TRBV27 with TRBJ2-5, with 9 bases identical to TRBD2. Germline V lookup: CDR1 MNHEY, CDR2 SMNVEV (reference sequence). V lost 5 bases and J lost 0; bases outside the gene matches: 7. This CDR3 region has 16 residues.

A single count supports this clone. The chain employs TRBV25-1 and TRBJ2-7, with 7 bases fitting TRBD1. This CDR3 has 16 amino acids. The J segment lost 0 bases and the V segment lost 3 bases, leaving 8 bases of the junction unmatched. Germline loops: CDR1 MGHDK, CDR2 SYGVNS. CDR3 sequence: CASSDPARTGSYEQYF. CDR3 nucleotide sequence: TGTGCCAGCAGTGATCCGGCCAGGACAGGCTCCTACGAGCAGTACTTC.

The rearrangement uses TRBV5-1 and TRBJ2-6; no clear D gene. The CDR3 is made up of 15 amino acids. Germline CDR1 reads SGHRS; CDR2 reads YFSETQ. V lost 5 bases and J lost 0, with 9 bases in between. The CDR3 reads CASRSGSSGANVLTF. In DNA form, the CDR3 reads TGCGCCAGCAGATCAGGTAGCTCTGGGGCCAACGTCCTGACTTTC.

The rearrangement uses TRBV29-1 and TRBJ1-1; the D gene is possibly TRBD1 (6 bases). The germline V gene encodes CDR1 SQVTM and CDR2 ANQGSEA. The CDR3 is made up of 14 amino acids. Trimming stripped 5 bases from V and 1 base from J, with 14 bases between. DNA for the CDR3: TGCAGCGTTTACAGGGAGTGGCGGAACACTGAAGCTTTCTTT. Encoded protein: CSVYREWRNTEAFF.